The next 22 T cell receptor beta chains were all read from a single sample in a study of T cell responses to AZD1222 COVID-19 vaccine. Measured with immunoSEQ multiplex PCR; TCRdb has only the in-frame clones, and not every one. Of about 180,000 clones in the sample, around 90% were seen once. Sequences were derived from peripheral blood, sampled on day 0 of AZD1222 vaccination. These receptors were obtained from an adult in good health.

This chain uses TRBV4-2 with TRBJ1-1, with D maybe TRBD1 (5 bases). This CDR3 region has 15 residues. V dropped 0 bases and J dropped 1 base, with 9 bases sitting between them. Per germline, CDR1 LGHNA and CDR2 YNFKEQ. The DNA for the CDR3 is TGTGCCAGCAGCCAAGACAGGGTCGCGAACACTGAAGCTTTCTTT. This gives the protein CASSQDRVANTEAFF.

Only a few counts were recorded for this clone. The CDR3 DNA sequence: TGTGCCACCAGTGATTTGTCCCAAAACGGGATTCTTGAGACCCAGTACTTC. Its protein product is CATSDLSQNGILETQYF. The chain uses TRBV24-1 and TRBJ2-5; weak D call: TRBD2 (5 bases). Trimming removed 0 bases at V and 5 bases at J, with 18 bases between. The CDR3 consists of 17 residues. Per germline, CDR1 KGHDR and CDR2 SFDVKD.

The chain is built from TRBV14 and TRBJ2-2, with unresolved D. Trimming removed 1 base at V and 7 bases at J, with 4 bases between. The germline V gene encodes CDR1 SGHDN and CDR2 FVKESK. The CDR3 has 12 amino acids. CDR3 region: CASSQVIGELFF. DNA for the CDR3: TGTGCCAGCAGCCAAGTAATCGGGGAGCTGTTTTTT.

The chain combines TRBV5-1 with TRBJ2-1; D is ambiguous. This CDR3 region has 14 residues. V was trimmed by 4 bases and J by 4 bases, leaving 12 bases between them. CDR1 is SGHRS, CDR2 YFSETQ, per germline. In nucleotides, the CDR3 is TGCGCCAGCAGCGTGTCAGCATCTTACAATGAGCAGTTCTTC. Protein: CASSVSASYNEQFF.

J is TRBJ1-2 and V is TRBV5-1; TRBD1 matches at 7 bases. V shed 7 bases, J shed 4 bases, and the junction held 10 bases outside the gene matches. CDR1 SGHRS and CDR2 YFSETQ come from the germline V gene. The CDR3 is 14 residues long. The CDR3 loop reads CASHRDSELYGYTF. In nucleotides, the CDR3 is TGCGCCAGCCACCGGGACAGTGAGCTCTATGGCTACACCTTC.

The gene calls are TRBV5-6 and TRBJ2-2; D is ambiguous. The CDR3 is made up of 15 amino acids. The V gene's germline CDR1 is SGHDT and CDR2 YYEEEE. V was pared by 2 bases and J by 1 base, with 9 bases between. The CDR3 nucleotides read TGTGCCAGCAGCTTATCCAGGCTGAACACCGGGGAGCTGTTTTTT. Translating gives CASSLSRLNTGELFF.

The CDR3 coding sequence is TGTGCCAGCAGCCCATTCCCCCGTACTAGCGTAGGCCCCCACAATGAGCAGTTCTTC. Protein product: CASSPFPRTSVGPHNEQFF. This chain links TRBV6-2 or TRBV6-3 with TRBJ2-1; the match to TRBD2 covers 7 bases. This CDR3 region has 19 residues. Germline loops: CDR1 MNHEY, CDR2 SVGEGT. With 6 bases clipped from V and 5 bases from J, the junction kept 22 bases outside the gene matches.

The chain recombines TRBV7-9 with TRBJ2-2, with 7 bases fitting TRBD1. CDR1 is SEHNR and CDR2 is FQNEAQ in the germline V gene (reference sequence). The CDR3 runs 17 residues. The V segment lost 1 base and the J segment 3 bases; nucleotides outside the gene matches: 8. CDR3: CASSLVRDSHYTGELFF. In DNA form, the CDR3 reads TGTGCCAGCAGCTTAGTACGGGACAGTCACTACACCGGGGAGCTGTTTTTT.

The chain recombines TRBV7-2 with TRBJ1-1; D gene uncertain. From germline, CDR1 is SGHTA and CDR2 FQGNSA. The CDR3 runs 14 residues. The ends were cut back, 4 bases at V and 5 bases at J, with 14 bases in the middle. The CDR3, as DNA: TGTGCCAGCAGCTACGCCCCGACCGGGACTGAAGCTTTCTTT. It specifies CASSYAPTGTEAFF.

The chain combines TRBV11-2 with TRBJ1-1; the D gene is possibly TRBD1 (6 bases). Germline CDR1 reads SGHAT; CDR2 reads FQNNGV. The CDR3 spans 12 residues. V lost 5 bases to trimming and J lost 10 bases, with 14 bases between them. CDR3 sequence: CASSHQGSAAFF. In nucleotides, the CDR3 is TGTGCCAGCAGCCATCAGGGGTCGGCAGCTTTCTTT.

The chain recombines TRBV7-2 with TRBJ1-1; D not resolved. CDR1 is SGHTA and CDR2 is FQGNSA in the germline V gene. Trimming shortened V by 8 bases and J by 2 bases, and 12 bases separated the two germline ends. The CDR3 has 13 amino acids. CDR3 DNA: TGTGCCAGCGCTCCGGTCCCCAACACTGAAGCTTTCTTT. It specifies CASAPVPNTEAFF.

This chain uses TRBV5-1 with TRBJ1-2, with TRBD1 matching over 7 bases. Unmatched junction bases numbered 6, after V lost 0 bases and J lost 7 bases. This CDR3 comprises 14 residues. Germline V gene lookup returns CDR1 SGHRS and CDR2 YFSETQ. CDR3 coding DNA: TGCGCCAGCAGCTTGGTAGGGGGCGAGGGTGGCTACACCTTC. It encodes CASSLVGGEGGYTF.

The chain carries TRBV18 and TRBJ2-2; D might be TRBD2 (6 bases). Germline assignment: CDR1 KGHSH and CDR2 LQKENI. With 3 bases removed from V and 4 bases from J, the gap between germline ends came to 9 bases. The CDR3 loop spans 14 amino acids. The CDR3 coding sequence is TGTGCCAGCTCACCCTTGGGGGGCACCGGGGAGCTGTTTTTT. It is translated as CASSPLGGTGELFF.

This rearrangement joins TRBV4-1 to TRBJ2-1; 13 bases agree with TRBD2. From germline, CDR1 is MGHRA and CDR2 YSYEKL. The junction had 6 bases not matched to a gene; V was cut back by 4 bases and J by 15 bases. This CDR3 comprises 13 residues. CDR3 in amino acids: CASSLGTSGAGFF. The CDR3 DNA reads as TGCGCCAGCAGCCTCGGGACTAGCGGGGCCGGGTTCTTC.

The chain carries TRBV6-1 and TRBJ1-1; D is perhaps TRBD1 (6 bases). Germline V gene lookup returns CDR1 MNHNS and CDR2 SASEGT. This CDR3 is built from 13 residues. V was trimmed by 6 bases and J by 4 bases, leaving 12 bases between them. In nucleotides, the CDR3 is TGTGCCAGCAGAACAGGGTTGGGCACTGAAGCTTTCTTT. The encoded protein is CASRTGLGTEAFF.

The chain links TRBV19 to TRBJ1-3; D not certain. Germline V gene sequence: CDR1 LNHDA, CDR2 SQIVND (reference sequence). The germline V and J ends were trimmed by 6 bases and 0 bases, with 9 bases remaining between them. The CDR3 length is 14 residues. The CDR3 protein is CASRQKPSGNTIYF. CDR3 nucleotides: TGTGCCAGTAGACAGAAGCCCTCTGGAAACACCATATATTTT.

This clone was seen only once. The chain uses TRBV19 and TRBJ2-2; 7 nucleotides line up with TRBD2. J was trimmed by 2 bases and V by 2 bases; bases with no gene match: 5. The CDR3 is 16 amino acids. Germline lookup yields CDR1 LNHDA and CDR2 SQIVND (reference sequence). The CDR3 region is CASSIMAGVNTGELFF. The CDR3 nucleotides read TGTGCCAGTAGTATAATGGCGGGGGTCAACACCGGGGAGCTGTTTTTT. The whole variable domain, remainder taken from reference TRBV19 and TRBJ2-2, is DGGITQSPKYLFRKEGQNVTLSCEQNLNHDAMYWYRQDPGQGLRLIYYSQIVNDFQKGDIAEGYSVSREKKESFPLTVTSAQKNPTAFYLCASSIMAGVNTGELFFGEGSRLTVL.

The rearrangement uses TRBV5-3 and TRBJ1-2; the match to TRBD1 covers 9 bases. TRBV5-3 is an ORF, with its function uncertain. CDR3 length equals 13 residues. The J segment lost 5 bases and the V segment lost 5 bases, leaving 4 bases of the junction unmatched. The CDR3 spells CARRRDRVYGYTF. The CDR3, as DNA: TGTGCCAGAAGACGGGACAGGGTTTATGGCTACACCTTC.

V is TRBV7-3 and J is TRBJ2-3; possibly TRBD1 or TRBD2 for D (5 bases each). V lost 1 base and J 6 bases, leaving 8 bases between the germline ends. The CDR3 has 13 amino acids. CDR1 is SGHTA and CDR2 is FQGTGA in the germline V gene. In DNA form, the CDR3 reads TGTGCCAGCAGCTTAATTGGGACGGATACGCAGTATTTT. Translation: CASSLIGTDTQYF.

This clone was seen more than once but under ten times. The V and J genes are TRBV20-1 and TRBJ2-1, with D hard to call. Between the trimmed V and J ends, which lost 3 bases and 0 bases, there was a span of 9 bases. From germline, CDR1 is DFQATT and CDR2 SNEGSKA (reference sequence). The CDR3 is 14 amino acids. In nucleotides, the CDR3 is TGCAGTGCTAGTGGGCGTAGCTCCTACAATGAGCAGTTCTTC. Encoded protein: CSASGRSSYNEQFF.

The CDR3 DNA reads TGCGCCAGCAGTGAGTCGGGCAACTATGGCTACACCTTC. It codes for CASSESGNYGYTF. The V gene is TRBV10-1, the J gene TRBJ1-2; unclear D gene. The germline gives CDR1 WNHNN, CDR2 SYGVQD (reference sequence). Trimming removed 0 bases from V and 2 bases from J, with 4 bases in between. This CDR3 is 13 amino acids long.

This clone appeared a few times. The V and J genes are TRBV5-1 and TRBJ1-1, with TRBD1 matching 7 bases. CDR1 SGHRS and CDR2 YFSETQ come from the germline V gene. V lost 2 bases and J lost 4; bases outside the gene matches: 5. The CDR3 runs 14 residues. The CDR3 sequence: CASSFEHRGTEAFF. CDR3 sequence (DNA): TGCGCCAGCAGCTTCGAACACAGGGGCACTGAAGCTTTCTTT.